These 29 T cell receptor beta chains share one sample of origin, sequenced in a study of shared clonotypes between healthy human individuals. Clones were sequenced by immunoSEQ multiplex PCR, and TCRdb holds only the in-frame ones, with some missing. The sample lists more than 1.2 million clones, approximately 98.5% seen once, with roughly 0.36% in the top ten. The specimen sequenced was naive CD4+ T cells sorted from blood. The subset was: CD45RA+ positively selected. The receptors derive from a man aged 25-45 years in good health.

V is TRBV29-1 and J is TRBJ2-3, with D unresolved. CDR3 length equals 11 residues. Trimming cost V 8 bases and J 6 bases, with 12 bases left between them. CDR1 and CDR2 from the germline V gene are SQVTM and ANQGSEA. This CDR3 is CSISKSDTQYF. Written as DNA, the CDR3 is TGCAGCATTAGTAAATCCGATACGCAGTATTTT.

This clone was observed once. The rearrangement links TRBV11-3 to TRBJ2-1; the D gene is possibly TRBD1 (5 bases). Germline V gives CDR1 SGHNT, CDR2 YENEEA. There are 15 residues in the CDR3. V lost 5 bases, J lost 7 bases, and 18 bases lay in between. CDR3 amino acids: CASSPNLQVTNEQFF. In DNA form, the CDR3 reads TGTGCCAGCAGCCCTAACTTACAGGTTACTAATGAGCAGTTCTTC.

This chain links TRBV30 with TRBJ1-4; 8 bases line up with TRBD1. This CDR3 region has 16 residues. V trimming: 3 bases; J trimming: 2 bases; junction bases outside the gene matches: 8. Looked up from germline, CDR1 is GTSNPN and CDR2 is SVGIG (reference sequence). The CDR3 loop reads CAWSVAGGATNEKLFF. For the CDR3, the DNA is TGTGCCTGGAGCGTGGCAGGGGGCGCGACTAATGAAAAACTGTTTTTT. Based on the CDR3 plus reference TRBV30 and TRBJ1-4, the full variable domain is SQTIHQWPATLVQPVGSPLSLECTVEGTSNPNLYWYRQAAGRGLQLLFYSVGIGQISSEVPQNLSASRPQDRQFILSSKKLLLSDSGFYLCAWSVAGGATNEKLFFGSGTQLSVL.

The chain combines TRBV2 with TRBJ2-7; D perhaps matches TRBD2 (5 bases). Trimming removed 7 bases from V and 2 bases from J, with 15 bases in between. Germline V gene data show CDR1 as SNHLY and CDR2 as FYNNEI. The CDR3 extends over 14 amino acids. Written as DNA, the CDR3 is TGTGCCAGCATAAAGGAGCGGAGAACCTACGAGCAGTACTTC. Translated: CASIKERRTYEQYF. The entire variable domain, with the rest obtained from reference TRBV2 and TRBJ2-7, is as follows: EPEVTQTPSHQVTQMGQEVILRCVPISNHLYFYWYRQILGQKVEFLVSFYNNEISEKSEIFDDQFSVERPDGSNFTLKIRSTKLEDSAMYFCASIKERRTYEQYFGPGTRLTVT.

This clone was counted a single time. V is TRBV5-1 and J is TRBJ2-7; tentatively, D is TRBD1 (7 bases). Per germline, CDR1 SGHRS and CDR2 YFSETQ. Between the trimmed V and J ends, which lost 3 bases and 2 bases, there was a span of 12 bases. CDR3 length: 14 amino acids. The CDR3 DNA is TGCGCCAGCAGCTCCCCAGGGGGGCCCTACGAGCAGTACTTC. This sequence encodes CASSSPGGPYEQYF. The full variable domain, its missing parts supplied by reference TRBV5-1 and TRBJ2-7, is KAGVTQTPRYLIKTRGQQVTLSCSPISGHRSVSWYQQTPGQGLQFLFEYFSETQRNKGNFPGRFSGRQFSNSRSEMNVSTLELGDSALYLCASSSPGGPYEQYFGPGTRLTVT.

This rearrangement joins TRBV5-1 to TRBJ2-7; the D call may be TRBD1 or TRBD2 (5 bases each). The V gene lost 2 bases and the J gene lost 3 bases, with 21 bases spanning the gap. The CDR3 is made up of 17 amino acids. Germline V gene lookup returns CDR1 SGHRS and CDR2 YFSETQ. The CDR3 loop reads CASSFGTGDLRRYEQYF. CDR3 sequence (DNA): TGCGCCAGCAGCTTTGGTACTGGGGACCTCCGGCGCTACGAGCAGTACTTC.

The chain combines TRBV10-2 with TRBJ1-2, with 9 nucleotides matching TRBD1. The length of the CDR3 is 15 residues. CDR1 and CDR2 from the germline V gene are WSHSY and SAAADI. J was trimmed by 3 bases and V by 2 bases; bases with no gene match: 4. The CDR3 reads CASSEGQGTYYGYTF. CDR3 sequence (DNA): TGCGCCAGCAGTGAGGGACAGGGGACCTACTATGGCTACACCTTC.

In nucleotides, the CDR3 is TGTGCCAGTAGGAGGACTAGCGGAACCTACGAGCAGTACTTC. Its protein is CASRRTSGTYEQYF. The rearrangement uses TRBV19 and TRBJ2-7, with 10 bases fitting TRBD2. The CDR3 runs to 14 residues. CDR1 is LNHDA, CDR2 SQIVND, per germline (reference sequence). With 6 bases clipped from V and 2 bases from J, the junction kept 4 bases outside the gene matches.

The V gene is TRBV15, the J gene TRBJ2-1, with D perhaps TRBD2 (6 bases). CDR1 and CDR2 (germline): LNHNV, YYDKDF (reference sequence). The CDR3 runs to 16 residues. V lost 5 bases, J lost 3 bases, and 17 bases lay in between. CDR3 sequence: CATSQRPRELYNEQFF. The CDR3 bases are TGTGCCACCAGCCAGAGACCGCGGGAACTCTACAATGAGCAGTTCTTC.

The chain couples TRBV5-5 to TRBJ2-5; D uncertain. V was trimmed by 4 bases and J by 2 bases, leaving 12 bases between them. Per germline, CDR1 SGHKS and CDR2 YYEKEE (reference sequence). This CDR3 contains 14 residues. This CDR3 is CASSKRALQETQYF. CDR3 sequence (DNA): TGTGCCAGCAGCAAAAGGGCGTTGCAAGAGACCCAGTACTTC. The variable domain in full, with the rest retrieved from reference TRBV5-5 and TRBJ2-5, is DAGVTQSPTHLIKTRGQQVTLRCSPISGHKSVSWYQQVLGQGPQFIFQYYEKEERGRGNFPDRFSARQFPNYSSELNVNALLLGDSALYLCASSKRALQETQYFGPGTRLLVL.

The rearrangement links TRBV7-9 to TRBJ2-1; 14 positions match TRBD2. V trimming: 0 bases; J trimming: 8 bases; junction bases outside the gene matches: 9. Germline V gene sequence: CDR1 SEHNR, CDR2 FQNEAQ (reference sequence). The CDR3 contains 18 residues. The CDR3 region has the DNA TGTGCCAGCAGCTTAGCGGGGACTAGCGGGAGTCCGGCCTATGAGCAGTTCTTC. It specifies CASSLAGTSGSPAYEQFF.

This clone was seen a single time. The rearrangement uses TRBV9 and TRBJ2-1; no definite D call. Germline CDR1 SGDLS, CDR2 YYNGEE. This CDR3 contains 14 residues. V shed 1 base and J shed 7 bases, with 12 bases lying between them. The CDR3 sequence: CASSVRPGGNEQFF. DNA for the CDR3: TGTGCCAGCAGCGTACGCCCCGGCGGAAATGAGCAGTTCTTC.

The chain carries TRBV7-3 and TRBJ2-1; D unclear. V was shortened by 2 bases and J by 0 bases, with 11 bases between the two germline ends. The CDR3 has 16 amino acids. Germline assignment: CDR1 SGHTA and CDR2 FQGTGA. The CDR3 nucleotides read TGTGCCAGCAGCTTAGGTGGGTCTAGCTCCTACAATGAGCAGTTCTTC. Protein product: CASSLGGSSSYNEQFF.

The chain employs TRBV25-1 and TRBJ2-7, with D maybe TRBD2 (6 bases). Trimming pared 5 bases from V and 6 bases from J, leaving 14 bases between. The CDR3 contains 13 residues. Germline lookup yields CDR1 MGHDK and CDR2 SYGVNS. The CDR3 DNA reads TGTGCCAGCAGTCGGGGGAGGACTACCGAGCAGTACTTC. This codes for CASSRGRTTEQYF.

The genes are TRBV9 and TRBJ2-5; 7 bases are shared with TRBD1. Germline V lookup: CDR1 SGDLS, CDR2 YYNGEE. This CDR3 is 13 amino acids long. With 3 bases clipped from V and 5 bases from J, the junction kept 4 bases outside the gene matches. CDR3 bases: TGTGCCAGCAGCGAAGGGACAGTGGAGACCCAGTACTTC. This gives the protein CASSEGTVETQYF.

The chain joins TRBV27 to TRBJ2-7; possibly TRBD2 for D (6 bases). The CDR3 sequence is 15 residues long. Trimming took 3 bases from V and 1 from J, leaving 13 bases between them. Germline values: CDR1 MNHEY, CDR2 SMNVEV (reference sequence). CDR3 in DNA: TGTGCCAGCAGTTTTTGGGGGGTTGGTTCCTACGAGCAGTACTTC. Amino acid sequence: CASSFWGVGSYEQYF.

This chain joins TRBV5-6 and TRBJ1-1; D gene uncertain. Trimming left V 1 base short and J 2 bases short, with 12 bases between. Germline values: CDR1 SGHDT, CDR2 YYEEEE. CDR3 length equals 15 residues. CDR3 DNA sequence: TGTGCCAGCAGCTTGTACCGGAACGTTAACACTGAAGCTTTCTTT. This codes for CASSLYRNVNTEAFF.

This chain links TRBV28 with TRBJ2-2; 7 bases fit TRBD1. Germline V gives CDR1 MDHEN, CDR2 SYDVKM. CDR3 length: 12 residues. V shed 8 bases, J shed 6 bases, and the junction held 3 bases outside the gene matches. CDR3 sequence reads: CASRTGPGELFF. CDR3 in DNA: TGTGCCAGCCGGACAGGACCCGGGGAGCTGTTTTTT.

The V gene is TRBV2, the J gene TRBJ2-7; no firm D call. V lost 4 bases, J lost 3 bases, and 4 bases lay in between. The CDR3 has 11 amino acids. CDR1 is SNHLY and CDR2 is FYNNEI in the germline V gene. CDR3 DNA sequence: TGTGCCAGCAGTGGTATCTACGAGCAGTACTTC. Its translation is CASSGIYEQYF.

Concerning this clone itself: Within the sample, other DNA sequences also encode this same CDR3. The gene calls are TRBV5-1 and TRBJ2-3; TRBD2 is a possible D gene (6 bases). CDR3 length: 14 amino acids. The germline V gene encodes CDR1 SGHRS and CDR2 YFSETQ. V was pared by 0 bases and J by 3 bases, with 8 bases between. CDR3 sequence (DNA): TGCGCCAGCAGCTTGGCGGGGAGGACAGATACGCAGTATTTT. Amino acid sequence: CASSLAGRTDTQYF. The full variable domain, with the rest looked up from reference TRBV5-1 and TRBJ2-3, is KAGVTQTPRYLIKTRGQQVTLSCSPISGHRSVSWYQQTPGQGLQFLFEYFSETQRNKGNFPGRFSGRQFSNSRSEMNVSTLELGDSALYLCASSLAGRTDTQYFGPGTRLTVL.

The chain combines TRBV4-1 with TRBJ2-1; possible D gene TRBD2, 5 bases. Trimming took 0 bases from V and 15 from J, leaving 21 bases between them. Germline lookup yields CDR1 MGHRA and CDR2 YSYEKL. This CDR3 has 15 amino acids. The CDR3 sequence is CASSQDRGRARGWFF. The CDR3 DNA reads as TGCGCCAGCAGCCAAGACCGAGGCAGAGCAAGAGGGTGGTTCTTC.

About this clone itself: Other DNA sequences in this sample translate to the same CDR3. This rearrangement joins TRBV20-1 to TRBJ2-5, with D unresolved. This CDR3 is 10 amino acids long. V lost 4 bases, J lost 2 bases, and 2 bases lay in between. Germline V gene lookup returns CDR1 DFQATT and CDR2 SNEGSKA (reference sequence). The CDR3 DNA is TGCAGTGCTAATCAAGAGACCCAGTACTTC. It codes for CSANQETQYF.

The gene calls are TRBV11-1 and TRBJ2-2, with 11 bases that match TRBD2. The trim removed 6 bases at V and 3 bases at J, leaving 3 bases unmatched. Germline lookup yields CDR1 SGHAT and CDR2 FQDESV (reference sequence). This CDR3 spans 15 amino acids. CDR3 nucleotides: TGTGCCAGCAGTACTAGCGGGAGTCACACCGGGGAGCTGTTTTTT. It is translated as CASSTSGSHTGELFF.

The V and J genes are TRBV15 and TRBJ1-1, with D possibly matching TRBD1 (5 bases). V lost 9 bases to trimming and J lost 1 base, with 9 bases between them. The CDR3 is made up of 12 amino acids. Germline V lookup: CDR1 LNHNV, CDR2 YYDKDF (reference sequence). The CDR3 loop is CATGRTNTEAFF. In DNA, the CDR3 is TGTGCCACGGGACGGACGAACACTGAAGCTTTCTTT.

Here the CDR3 DNA reads TGTGCCAGCAGCCGGGAACCCAACTATGGCTACACCTTC. Protein: CASSREPNYGYTF. The V call is TRBV2, the J call TRBJ1-2; D uncertain. CDR1 and CDR2 from the germline V gene are SNHLY and FYNNEI. Trimming removed 6 bases at V and 2 bases at J, with 10 bases between. This CDR3 has 13 amino acids.

The chain links TRBV5-1 to TRBJ2-2; the match to TRBD1 covers 7 bases. The CDR3 covers 14 residues. V shed 4 bases and J 6 bases; nucleotides not matched to a gene: 6. CDR1 SGHRS and CDR2 YFSETQ come from the germline V gene. This CDR3 reads CASSAGQVPGELFF. The CDR3 nucleotides read TGCGCCAGCAGCGCCGGACAGGTCCCCGGGGAGCTGTTTTTT.

The chain carries TRBV11-2 and TRBJ2-1; D is undetermined. The germline V gene has CDR1 SGHAT and CDR2 FQNNGV. V was cut by 2 bases and J by 6 bases, with 11 bases left in between. CDR3 length: 14 residues. CDR3 sequence reads: CASSLKVAGNEQFF. CDR3 DNA sequence: TGTGCCAGCAGCTTAAAGGTTGCCGGCAATGAGCAGTTCTTC.

This clone was counted once. J is TRBJ2-1 and V is TRBV6-5, with unresolved D. CDR3 length equals 11 residues. Germline CDR1 reads MNHEY; CDR2 reads SVGAGI. Trimming shortened V by 6 bases and J by 9 bases, and 9 bases separated the two germline ends. This chain's CDR3 is CASSNTAEQFF. CDR3 nucleotides: TGTGCCAGCAGCAATACAGCTGAGCAGTTCTTC.

This chain links TRBV10-3 with TRBJ2-7; D call uncertain. Trimming removed 6 bases at V and 5 bases at J, with 20 bases between. The CDR3 consists of 15 residues. Germline CDR1 and CDR2: ENHRY and SYGVKD. The CDR3 loop reads CAISDWALQNDEQYF. In DNA, the CDR3 is TGTGCCATCAGCGATTGGGCGCTCCAAAATGACGAGCAGTACTTC.